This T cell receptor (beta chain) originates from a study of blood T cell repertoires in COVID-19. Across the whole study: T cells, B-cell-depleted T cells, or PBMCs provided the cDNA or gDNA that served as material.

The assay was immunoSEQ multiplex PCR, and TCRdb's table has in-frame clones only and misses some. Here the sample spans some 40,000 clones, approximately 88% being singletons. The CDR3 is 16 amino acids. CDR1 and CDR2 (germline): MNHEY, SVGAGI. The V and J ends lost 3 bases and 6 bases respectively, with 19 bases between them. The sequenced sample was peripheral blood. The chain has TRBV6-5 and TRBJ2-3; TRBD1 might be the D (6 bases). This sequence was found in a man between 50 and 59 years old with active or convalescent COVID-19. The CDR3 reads CASSYSRDTGMDTQYF. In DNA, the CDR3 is TGTGCCAGCAGTTATTCCCGGGACACCGGAATGGATACGCAGTATTTT.